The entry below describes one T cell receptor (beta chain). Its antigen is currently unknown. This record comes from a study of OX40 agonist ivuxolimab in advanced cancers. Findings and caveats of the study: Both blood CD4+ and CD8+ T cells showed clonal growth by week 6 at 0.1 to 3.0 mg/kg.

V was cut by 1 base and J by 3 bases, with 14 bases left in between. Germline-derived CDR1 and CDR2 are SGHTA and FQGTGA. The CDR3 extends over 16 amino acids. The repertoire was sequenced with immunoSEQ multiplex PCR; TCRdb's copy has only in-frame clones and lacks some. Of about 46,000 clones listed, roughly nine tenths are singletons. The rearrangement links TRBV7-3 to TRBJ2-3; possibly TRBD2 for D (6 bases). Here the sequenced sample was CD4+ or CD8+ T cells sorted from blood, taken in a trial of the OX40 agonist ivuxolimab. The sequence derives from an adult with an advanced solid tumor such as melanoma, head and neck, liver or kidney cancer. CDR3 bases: TGTGCCAGCAGCTTAAGGAGGGGCGGTGATACAGATACGCAGTATTTT. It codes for CASSLRRGGDTDTQYF.